These 23 T cell receptor beta chains were all obtained from the same sample, sequenced in a study of T-cell memory formation after mild COVID-19 (dated by TCRdb to 2020 to 2022). The library was generated by 5' RACE. The sequencer was an Illumina NovaSeq 6000. TCRdb handled the public reads itself, with Q25 trimming in fastp and clone calling in MiXCR, and kept productive beta chains. CDR3 protein duplicates are merged, each entry listing the most common genes and DNA. Recorded for this sample are approximately 210,000 distinct CDR3 sequences; approximately 20% of them occurred a single time. 2% to 2.5% of the sample goes to the ten largest clones. The specimen was PBMCs or a T cell subset sorted from them (not recorded which). These receptors all stem from an adult woman who had mild COVID-19 (a few samples of this study predate the infection). The sample titles of this study are shuffled in the database, so cell type and time point are left out; the donor was told from shared clones.

The chain carries TRBV5-1 and TRBJ1-2; D is undetermined. This CDR3 has 14 residues. V lost 0 bases, J lost 0 bases, and 6 bases lay in between. Germline V gives CDR1 SGHRS, CDR2 YFSETQ. CDR3 protein: CASSLAGPNYGYTF. In DNA, the CDR3 is TGCGCCAGCAGCTTGGCCGGGCCTAACTATGGCTACACCTTC.

Only a few counts were recorded for this clonotype. This chain uses TRBV5-1 with TRBJ2-7, with D perhaps TRBD1 (5 bases). V was cut by 6 bases and J by 0 bases, with 13 bases left in between. The CDR3 is 14 residues long. Germline CDR1 is SGHRS and CDR2 is YFSETQ. CDR3 in amino acids: CASKPTDSSYEQYF. The CDR3 nucleotides are TGCGCCAGCAAGCCGACAGATAGCTCCTACGAGCAGTACTTC.

The rearrangement uses TRBV3-1 and TRBJ2-7, with a weak D call TRBD2 (5 bases). There are 14 residues in the CDR3. V was cut by 4 bases and J by 0 bases, with 10 bases left in between. The germline V gene encodes CDR1 LGHDT and CDR2 YNNKEL (reference sequence). The CDR3 sequence is CASSRRGPSYEQYF. The DNA of the CDR3 is TGTGCCAGCAGCCGGAGAGGGCCCTCCTACGAGCAGTACTTC.

This clonotype was observed a handful of times. The chain's CDR3 is CASSYLQGSPLHF. Here the CDR3 DNA reads TGTGCCAGCAGTTACCTTCAGGGTTCACCCCTCCACTTT. The rearrangement links TRBV12-3 or TRBV12-4 to TRBJ1-6, with TRBD1 as a possible D gene (5 bases). The CDR3 length is 13 residues. V was pared by 4 bases and J by 9 bases, with 10 bases between.

The chain joins TRBV2 to TRBJ2-2, with TRBD1 matching 7 bases. Germline CDR1 and CDR2: SNHLY and FYNNEI. This CDR3 is 15 amino acids long. The V segment lost 8 bases and the J segment 2 bases; nucleotides outside the gene matches: 8. The CDR3 sequence is CASLRDSRNTGELFF. The DNA for the CDR3 is TGTGCCAGCCTTAGGGACAGCCGAAACACCGGGGAGCTGTTTTTT.

This clonotype appeared a few times. The genes are TRBV7-9 and TRBJ2-5; D uncertain. There are 13 residues in the CDR3. V gave up 2 bases and J gave up 3 bases, with 7 bases separating them. Germline V gives CDR1 SEHNR, CDR2 FQNEAQ (reference sequence). The CDR3 here is CASSLLSKETQYF. The CDR3 DNA sequence: TGTGCCAGCAGCTTACTCTCTAAAGAGACCCAGTACTTC.

The rearrangement joins TRBV7-2 to TRBJ2-5; 14 nucleotides line up with TRBD2. The junction had 12 bases not matched to a gene; V was cut back by 5 bases and J by 4 bases. CDR3 length equals 18 residues. The germline V gene encodes CDR1 SGHTA and CDR2 FQGNSA. The CDR3 nucleotides read TGTGCCAGCAGCCGGTCGCTGACTAGCGGGAGGGCCCTAGAGACCCAGTACTTC. Amino acids: CASSRSLTSGRALETQYF.

There are many counts of this clonotype. The chain employs TRBV20-1 and TRBJ1-6; D is possibly TRBD1 (5 bases). Germline V lookup: CDR1 DFQATT, CDR2 SNEGSKA (reference sequence). With 4 bases removed from V and 1 base from J, the gap between germline ends came to 11 bases. The CDR3 covers 15 residues. CDR3: CSAKEAGSYNSPLHF. For the CDR3, the DNA is TGCAGTGCTAAAGAGGCAGGGTCCTATAATTCACCCCTCCACTTT.

The chain uses TRBV20-1 and TRBJ2-2, with a tentative D call TRBD2 (5 bases). The CDR3 sequence is 15 residues long. V was cut by 0 bases and J by 6 bases, with 14 bases left in between. In germline, CDR1 is DFQATT, CDR2 SNEGSKA (reference sequence). The CDR3 DNA is TGCAGTGCTAGAGATTGGAGGCACGTCGCCGGGGAGCTGTTTTTT. It codes for CSARDWRHVAGELFF.

The chain couples TRBV12-3 or TRBV12-4 to TRBJ1-2; tentative D call: TRBD1 (6 bases). The V end was cut by 2 bases, the J end by 4 bases, with 14 bases between. This CDR3 spans 15 amino acids. CDR3 residues: CASSLRGGAPYGYTF. CDR3 sequence (DNA): TGTGCCAGCAGTTTAAGGGGGGGGGCGCCCTATGGCTACACCTTC.

This clonotype has only a few counts. The gene calls are TRBV11-2 and TRBJ2-3; no clear D gene. Germline CDR1 reads SGHAT; CDR2 reads FQNNGV. V shed 5 bases and J shed 1 base, with 16 bases lying between them. The CDR3 is made up of 16 amino acids. CDR3 amino acids: CASSRAGGGRTDTQYF. Here the CDR3 DNA reads TGTGCCAGCAGCCGAGCTGGCGGCGGCCGCACAGATACGCAGTATTTT. Filled out from reference TRBV11-2 and TRBJ2-3, the complete variable domain reads EAGVAQSPRYKIIEKRQSVAFWCNPISGHATLYWYQQILGQGPKLLIQFQNNGVVDDSQLPKDRFSAERLKGVDSTLKIQPAKLEDSAVYLCASSRAGGGRTDTQYFGPGTRLTVL.

The table lists this clonotype with a few counts. The chain uses TRBV5-1 and TRBJ2-6; possible D gene TRBD2, 5 bases. The CDR3 is made up of 16 amino acids. From germline, CDR1 is SGHRS and CDR2 YFSETQ. With 6 bases removed from V and 0 bases from J, the gap between germline ends came to 13 bases. CDR3 sequence: CASTTSLSSGANVLTF. The CDR3 DNA reads as TGCGCCAGCACAACTAGTCTTTCCTCTGGGGCCAACGTCCTGACTTTC.

The chain joins TRBV7-3 to TRBJ2-3; D possibly corresponds to TRBD2 (5 bases). From germline, CDR1 is SGHTA and CDR2 FQGTGA. V was shortened by 11 bases and J by 0 bases, with 15 bases between the two germline ends. The CDR3 is 14 residues long. The CDR3 here is CARRGRKSTDTQYF. The DNA for the CDR3 is TGTGCCCGCCGGGGTCGGAAAAGCACAGATACGCAGTATTTT. The whole variable domain, remainder taken from reference TRBV7-3 and TRBJ2-3, is GAGVSQTPSNKVTEKGKYVELRCDPISGHTALYWYRQSLGQGPEFLIYFQGTGAADDSGLPNDRFFAVRPEGSVSTLKIQRTERGDSAVYLCARRGRKSTDTQYFGPGTRLTVL.

Only a few counts were recorded for this clonotype. V usage is TRBV11-2 and J usage is TRBJ2-7, with 9 bases lining up with TRBD1. V lost 0 bases to trimming and J lost 13 bases; unmatched junction nucleotides: 7. In germline, CDR1 is SGHAT, CDR2 FQNNGV. The CDR3 is 13 residues long. CDR3 sequence reads: CASSLDYGTGQYF. The CDR3 DNA is TGTGCCAGCAGCTTAGATTACGGGACAGGGCAATACTTC.

This clonotype was picked up one time. The V and J genes are TRBV24-1 and TRBJ1-5; possibly TRBD1 for D (6 bases). The germline CDR1 and CDR2 sequences are KGHDR and SFDVKD. V was shortened by 4 bases and J by 0 bases, with 15 bases between the two germline ends. The CDR3 extends over 17 amino acids. The CDR3 DNA reads TGTGCCACCAGTGAGGGGGGCCGCTGGGATAGCAATCAGCCCCAGCATTTT. It encodes CATSEGGRWDSNQPQHF.

This clonotype was detected only a few times. V gene TRBV12-3 or TRBV12-4 combines with J gene TRBJ1-3, with 7 nucleotides matching TRBD1. With V trimmed by 6 bases and J by 4 bases, 9 bases remained unmatched. There are 15 residues in the CDR3. CDR3 sequence reads: CASSGPDRAGNTIYF. CDR3 nucleotides: TGTGCCAGCAGCGGACCCGACAGGGCAGGAAACACCATATATTTT.

This clonotype came up a few times. The J gene is TRBJ1-5, the V gene TRBV12-3 or TRBV12-4; D is possibly TRBD1 (5 bases). V was shortened by 6 bases and J by 4 bases, with 13 bases between the two germline ends. The CDR3 extends over 14 amino acids. The CDR3 sequence is CASRSGTDNQPQHF. The CDR3 DNA follows: TGTGCCAGCAGATCCGGGACGGATAATCAGCCCCAGCATTTT.

J is TRBJ1-3 and V is TRBV7-9; a possible D gene is TRBD1 (5 bases). The CDR3 has 17 amino acids. Germline assignment: CDR1 SEHNR and CDR2 FQNEAQ (reference sequence). The germline V and J ends were trimmed by 5 bases and 1 base, with 18 bases remaining between them. The CDR3 DNA reads as TGTGCCAGCAGCCTCGGGGGACGGGTCCTTTCTGGAAACACCATATATTTT. This encodes CASSLGGRVLSGNTIYF.

V usage is TRBV20-1 and J usage is TRBJ2-3; TRBD2 matches 8 bases. J was trimmed by 0 bases and V by 6 bases; bases with no gene match: 5. CDR3 length: 14 amino acids. Germline V gene data show CDR1 as DFQATT and CDR2 as SNEGSKA (reference sequence). The CDR3 reads CSALSGMSTDTQYF. The CDR3 nucleotides are TGCAGTGCCCTTAGCGGGATGAGCACAGATACGCAGTATTTT.

The V gene is TRBV6-2 or TRBV6-3, the J gene TRBJ1-2; 7 bases are a match to TRBD1. The V gene end was trimmed by 8 bases and the J gene end by 3 bases; junction bases not matched to a gene: 9. Germline CDR1 reads MNHEY; CDR2 reads SVGEGT. The CDR3 covers 14 residues. The CDR3 coding sequence is TGTGCCAGCGGCCGAAACAGGGGTTACTATGGCTACACCTTC. Amino acid sequence: CASGRNRGYYGYTF.

The CDR3 loop reads CASSSLGGAQETQYF. In DNA, the CDR3 is TGTGCCAGCAGTTCATTAGGGGGGGCCCAAGAGACCCAGTACTTC. This chain uses TRBV27 with TRBJ2-5; tentative D call: TRBD2 (7 bases). V gave up 4 bases and J gave up 1 base, with 13 bases separating them. The CDR3 length is 15 residues. Germline assignment: CDR1 MNHEY and CDR2 SMNVEV (reference sequence).

The sample holds a few counts of this clonotype. The genes are TRBV5-1 and TRBJ1-2, with no clear D. The V end lost 0 bases, the J end lost 9 bases, and 12 bases lay between the germline ends. In germline, CDR1 is SGHRS, CDR2 YFSETQ. This CDR3 comprises 13 residues. Here the CDR3 DNA reads TGCGCCAGCAGCTTGGGCGGGGAAAGAAGCTACACCTTC. This sequence encodes CASSLGGERSYTF.

This clonotype was picked up a small number of times. Here the CDR3 reads CASSQERLAETQYF. The CDR3 DNA sequence: TGTGCCAGCAGCCAAGAAAGACTAGCGGAGACCCAGTACTTC. The chain carries TRBV4-2 and TRBJ2-5, with 8 bases fitting TRBD2. The junction had 2 bases not matched to a gene; V was cut back by 0 bases and J by 5 bases. This CDR3 contains 14 residues. From germline, CDR1 is LGHNA and CDR2 YNFKEQ.